At least ten counts were recorded for the clone carrying this TCR beta chain. Antigen unknown. Constant-region reverse primers amplified full-length variable regions, followed by semi-nested Nested Universal Primer A PCR. TCRdb fed the 5' RACE reads into MiXCR, producing one record per CDR3 protein. The sample lists tens of thousands of distinct CDR3 sequences; 15% to 20% were seen once. V was trimmed by 10 bases and J by 2 bases, leaving 22 bases between them. CDR1 SGDLS and CDR2 YYNGEE come from the germline V gene. The CDR3 runs to 16 residues. Study-wide findings and caveats: Greatest tumor Treg TCR overlap was with tumor naive CD4+ cells.

CD25-based Treg depletion was applied to purified naive CD4+ T cells. Sequenced input: naive CD4+ T cells sorted from a lymph node. Subset: naive CD4+ T cells, CD4+CD45RA+CD25-. The receptor comes from a female donor with breast cancer. This chain links TRBV9 with TRBJ1-5, with no clear D. The CDR3 DNA sequence: TGTGCCGCACGGTGGGCAGCAGCCCGAGGCAATCAGCCCCAGCATTTT. Translated: CAARWAAARGNQPQHF. Complete variable domain (other parts from reference TRBV9 and TRBJ1-5): DSGVTQTPKHLITATGQRVTLRCSPRSGDLSVYWYQQSLDQGLQFLIQYYNGEERAKGNILERFSAQQFPDLHSELNLSSLELGDSALYFCAARWAAARGNQPQHFGDGTRLSIL.